This paragraph reports one T cell receptor beta chain. This sample was taken from a study of shared clonotypes between healthy human individuals. Overall study context: Participating donors consisted of a couple of women and a few men aged 18 to 49.

CD8 memory merged CD45RO+ with CCR7-negative CD45RA+ TemRA cells. In replicate PCRs of sorted subsets, approximately 200 ng DNA, about 30,000 T cell genomes, was used. Sequencing used immunoSEQ multiplex PCR; TCRdb keeps in-frame clones, though not all of them. The sample has 100,000 to 120,000 clones, about 67% seen once. The V gene end was trimmed by 8 bases and the J gene end by 14 bases; junction bases not matched to a gene: 13. The CDR3 loop spans 12 amino acids. Germline CDR1 and CDR2: MGHDK and SYGVNS. Source material: memory CD8+ T cells sorted from blood. Subset denoted: CD45RO+ cells pooled with CCR7-negative TemRA cells. This sequence was found in a woman aged 25 to 39 in good health. The V gene is TRBV25-1, the J gene TRBJ2-3; 7 nucleotides align to TRBD2. CDR3 nucleotide sequence: TGTGCCAGCGGTCCGTGGGGCGGGAGAGTGTATTTT. This gives the protein CASGPWGGRVYF.